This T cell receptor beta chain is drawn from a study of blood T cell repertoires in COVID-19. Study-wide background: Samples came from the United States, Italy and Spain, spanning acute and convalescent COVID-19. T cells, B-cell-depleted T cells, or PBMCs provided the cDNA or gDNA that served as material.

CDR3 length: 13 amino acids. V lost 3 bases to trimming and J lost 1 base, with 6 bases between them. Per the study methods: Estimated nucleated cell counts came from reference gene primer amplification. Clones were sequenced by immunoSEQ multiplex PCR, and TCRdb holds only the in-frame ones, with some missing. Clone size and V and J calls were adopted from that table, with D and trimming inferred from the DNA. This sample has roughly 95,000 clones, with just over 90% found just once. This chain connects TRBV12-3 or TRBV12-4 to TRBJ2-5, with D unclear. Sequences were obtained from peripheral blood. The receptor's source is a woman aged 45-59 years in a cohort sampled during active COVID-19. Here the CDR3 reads CASSLNSQETQYF. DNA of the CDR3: TGTGCCAGCAGTTTGAATAGCCAAGAGACCCAGTACTTC.